This T cell receptor beta chain was captured by sequencing in a study of PD-1 blockade in classical Hodgkin lymphoma. Findings of the study overall: As was reported, newly diagnosed patients showed lower baseline TCR diversity than healthy donors did.

The time point is: cycle 4 day 1 (C4D1), after 6 weeks of nivolumab. Patients all relapsed after autologous stem cell transplantation, and there was variation in brentuximab vedotin exposure. Patients reached a best response of complete response, partial response or progressive disease. The assay was immunoSEQ multiplex PCR, and TCRdb's table has in-frame clones only and misses some. The repertoire includes fewer than 55,000 clones, around 80% of them detected once, and around 20% sits in the top ten. As to this clone: Its specificity is unknown.

The CDR3 totals 18 residues. The junction had 9 bases not matched to a gene; V was cut back by 3 bases and J by 0 bases. CDR1 is KGHSH and CDR2 is LQKENI in the germline V gene. The gene calls are TRBV18 and TRBJ2-2, with 8 bases identical to TRBD2. The TCR originated in a human donor with classical Hodgkin lymphoma. The sequenced sample was peripheral blood mononuclear cells (PBMCs), obtained before the fourth cycle of nivolumab. CDR3 DNA sequence: TGTGCCAGCTCACCCGGGGGGGCCGGACTATCGAACACCGGGGAGCTGTTTTTT. Its protein product is CASSPGGAGLSNTGELFF.